The 5 T cell receptor beta chains listed next were all sequenced from one sample in a study of T cell repertoires in cytomegalovirus infection (dated by TCRdb to 2018 to 2020). Instrument on record: Illumina HiSeq 1500. TCRdb's own reprocessing of the public reads used fastp at Q25 and MiXCR and kept productive beta chains. Rows with a matching CDR3 protein are joined into one entry that keeps the most common DNA and genes. The sample yields approximately 500,000 distinct CDR3 sequences; around 27% were counted once. In total, the top ten clones hold approximately 13% of the sample. The specimen was PBMCs. The receptor set was obtained from a human donor in good health (CMV status not recorded). Some clones in this sample may be carry-over from other donors' samples.

J is TRBJ1-3 and V is TRBV6-6; possible D gene TRBD1, 6 bases. This CDR3 comprises 20 residues. The V gene's germline CDR1 is MNHNY and CDR2 SVGAGI (reference sequence). With 6 bases removed from V and 1 base from J, the gap between germline ends came to 28 bases. DNA for the CDR3: TGTGCCAGCAGGAATATCCCTGGACAGCTTATTGAGGGATCTGGAAACACCATATATTTT. Its translation is CASRNIPGQLIEGSGNTIYF.

This clonotype showed up just a few times. This chain links TRBV5-1 with TRBJ2-3; D is perhaps TRBD2 (6 bases). Germline V gives CDR1 SGHRS, CDR2 YFSETQ. The V gene lost 5 bases and the J gene lost 4 bases, with 17 bases spanning the gap. The CDR3 is 15 residues long. CDR3 in amino acids: CASSLREWGADTQYF. The CDR3 DNA follows: TGCGCCAGCAGTCTCAGGGAGTGGGGGGCAGATACGCAGTATTTT.

The chain couples TRBV6-2 or TRBV6-3 to TRBJ2-7; TRBD2 matches 13 bases. This CDR3 has 16 residues. Germline loops: CDR1 MNHEY, CDR2 SVGEGT. The J segment lost 4 bases and the V segment lost 4 bases, leaving 7 bases of the junction unmatched. The CDR3 region has the DNA TGTGCCAGCAGTTCCGCCGGGACTAGCGGGATGTACGAGCAGTACGTC. Translating it yields CASSSAGTSGMYEQYV.

The chain has TRBV7-3 and TRBJ2-1, with 9 bases lining up with TRBD2. The junction had 5 bases not matched to a gene; V was cut back by 0 bases and J by 8 bases. The germline CDR1 and CDR2 sequences are SGHTA and FQGTGA. The CDR3 extends over 15 amino acids. CDR3 in DNA: TGTGCCAGCAGCTTAACTAGCGGGAGCTTGGATGAGCAGTTCTTC. This translates into CASSLTSGSLDEQFF.

This clonotype showed up just a few times. This chain connects TRBV28 to TRBJ2-7; 9 nucleotides agree with TRBD2. CDR3 length: 15 residues. Germline V gene data show CDR1 as MDHEN and CDR2 as SYDVKM. The CDR3 here is CAYSRPGSGRVEQYF. CDR3 sequence (DNA): TGTGCTTACTCTCGTCCCGGTAGCGGGAGAGTCGAGCAGTACTTC.